These 23 T cell receptor beta chains share one sample of origin, sequenced in a study of T cells after yellow fever vaccination. TCRdb fed the 5' RACE reads into MiXCR, producing one record per CDR3 protein. In the table there are about 300,000 distinct CDR3 sequences, roughly 9% of which are singletons. The sample consisted of CD4+ T cells sorted from PBMCs, taken 5 days after the yellow fever booster vaccination. Receptor source: a young man who received the YFV17D yellow fever vaccine.

The chain couples TRBV18 to TRBJ2-1; TRBD2 agrees at 9 bases. Germline V gene sequence: CDR1 KGHSH, CDR2 LQKENI. The V and J ends lost 2 bases and 9 bases, in that order; junction bases with no gene match: 8. The CDR3 is 15 amino acids. This CDR3 reads CASSPGTSGPGEQFF. In DNA form, the CDR3 reads TGTGCCAGCTCACCAGGAACTAGCGGGCCTGGTGAGCAGTTCTTC. Full variable domain (rest looked up from reference TRBV18 and TRBJ2-1): NAGVMQNPRHLVRRRGQEARLRCSPMKGHSHVYWYRQLPEEGLKFMVYLQKENIIDESGMPKERFSAEFPKEGPSILRIQQVVRGDSAAYFCASSPGTSGPGEQFFGPGTRLTVL.

This clonotype was counted many times. The chain is built from TRBV9 and TRBJ1-1, with TRBD1 matching 9 bases. The V segment lost 4 bases and the J segment 0 bases; nucleotides outside the gene matches: 7. In germline, CDR1 is SGDLS, CDR2 YYNGEE. The CDR3 runs to 16 residues. The CDR3 region has the DNA TGTGCCAGCAGCCCCGACAGGGGGATCATGAACACTGAAGCTTTCTTT. Protein sequence: CASSPDRGIMNTEAFF.

This clonotype was picked up a small number of times. The chain is built from TRBV27 and TRBJ1-5, with D unclear. The CDR3 sequence is 14 residues long. From germline, CDR1 is MNHEY and CDR2 SMNVEV (reference sequence). V was cut by 1 base and J by 7 bases, with 11 bases left in between. The CDR3 DNA sequence: TGTGCCAGCAGTTTATTTTGGCGTGAGCAGCCCCAGCATTTT. Protein: CASSLFWREQPQHF.

The sample holds a few counts of this clonotype. The chain joins TRBV6-5 to TRBJ2-7; 8 bases fit TRBD2. In germline, CDR1 is MNHEY, CDR2 SVGAGI. Trimming cost V 4 bases and J 7 bases; bases outside gene matches: 6. The CDR3 has 13 residues. This CDR3 is CASSSGGAGEQYV. The DNA of the CDR3 is TGTGCCAGCAGTTCGGGGGGGGCGGGGGAGCAGTACGTC.

This clonotype was recorded at least ten times. This chain joins TRBV7-2 and TRBJ1-2, with 9 bases identical to TRBD1. This CDR3 is 18 amino acids long. CDR1 and CDR2 (germline): SGHTA, FQGNSA. V trimming: 1 base; J trimming: 7 bases; junction bases outside the gene matches: 16. CDR3 residues: CASSLVPGQGSAEGGYTF. The CDR3 DNA is TGTGCCAGCAGCTTAGTACCGGGACAGGGTTCAGCCGAGGGTGGCTACACCTTC.

Comments on this clonotype: One junction end does not reproduce the germline sequence, and a read error may be involved. The genes are TRBV20-1 and TRBJ1-1; D remains unclear. Looked up from germline, CDR1 is DFQATT and CDR2 is SNEGSKA (reference sequence). The CDR3 runs to 11 residues. As DNA, the CDR3 is TGCAGTGCGAGAGGCGTCACTGAAGCTTTCTTT. Residues: CSARGVTEAFF.

This clonotype was seen many times. The V call is TRBV12-3 or TRBV12-4, the J call TRBJ2-4, with 8 bases lining up with TRBD2. The CDR3 has 19 amino acids. Trimming took 5 bases from V and 1 from J; bases not matched to a gene: 16. CDR3 protein: CASSPPRGGLSPAKNIQYF. The CDR3 coding sequence is TGTGCCAGCAGTCCCCCTCGGGGGGGCCTTTCCCCGGCCAAAAACATTCAGTACTTC.

This clonotype was counted at least ten times. V is TRBV7-8 and J is TRBJ2-2; D remains unclear. CDR3 length equals 14 residues. V lost 2 bases to trimming and J lost 0 bases, with 4 bases between them. CDR1 SGHVS and CDR2 FQNEAQ come from the germline V gene. The CDR3 spells CASSLSPNTGELFF. The DNA for the CDR3 is TGTGCCAGCAGCTTAAGCCCGAACACCGGGGAGCTGTTTTTT. The full variable domain, with the rest looked up from reference TRBV7-8 and TRBJ2-2, is GAGVSQSPRYKVAKRGQDVALRCDPISGHVSLFWYQQALGQGPEFLTYFQNEAQLDKSGLPSDRFFAERPEGSVSTLKIQRTQQEDSAVYLCASSLSPNTGELFFGEGSRLTVL.

This clonotype was detected ten times or more. The chain joins TRBV5-5 to TRBJ2-3; no definite D call. Trimming left V 2 bases short and J 5 bases short, with 9 bases between. The CDR3 is 13 residues long. The germline V gene has CDR1 SGHKS and CDR2 YYEKEE (reference sequence). CDR3 residues: CASSLNSLDTQYF. CDR3 DNA: TGTGCCAGCAGCTTAAACAGCCTAGATACGCAGTATTTT. The entire variable domain, with the rest obtained from reference TRBV5-5 and TRBJ2-3, is as follows: DAGVTQSPTHLIKTRGQQVTLRCSPISGHKSVSWYQQVLGQGPQFIFQYYEKEERGRGNFPDRFSARQFPNYSSELNVNALLLGDSALYLCASSLNSLDTQYFGPGTRLTVL.

This clonotype was counted a few times. The chain recombines TRBV6-1 with TRBJ1-5; 10 positions agree with TRBD1. The CDR3 has 15 amino acids. Germline V gives CDR1 MNHNS, CDR2 SASEGT. After removal of 6 bases from V and 2 bases from J, the junction contained 4 bases not matched to a gene. DNA for the CDR3: TGTGCCAGCAGGCGACAGGGGGCACGCAATCAGCCCCAGCATTTT. It specifies CASRRQGARNQPQHF.

This clonotype has at least ten counts. V and J are TRBV5-1 and TRBJ2-1; 10 bases map to TRBD2. CDR3 length: 14 amino acids. CDR1 and CDR2 (germline): SGHRS, YFSETQ. V lost 0 bases to trimming and J lost 10 bases; unmatched junction nucleotides: 4. The CDR3 DNA sequence: TGCGCCAGCAGCTTGGAATCGACTAGCGGGGAGCAGTTCTTC. It translates to CASSLESTSGEQFF.

DNA for the CDR3: TGTGCCAGCAGCGTAGCTTTAGGGGATGGCTACACCTTC. Its translation: CASSVALGDGYTF. The chain joins TRBV9 to TRBJ1-2, with D perhaps TRBD1 (5 bases). Trimming left V 0 bases short and J 6 bases short, with 9 bases between. CDR1 and CDR2 (germline): SGDLS, YYNGEE. This CDR3 region has 13 residues.

This clonotype has only a few counts. The chain carries TRBV5-6 and TRBJ2-3; D might be TRBD1 or TRBD2, each matching 5 bases. The CDR3 covers 15 residues. Germline CDR1 and CDR2: SGHDT and YYEEEE. Trimming took 2 bases from V and 5 from J, leaving 15 bases between them. The DNA for the CDR3 is TGTGCCAGCAGCTTCTCCGGGGCTTGGGGAGATACGCAGTATTTT. Translating it yields CASSFSGAWGDTQYF.

This clonotype was recorded at least ten times. The chain employs TRBV2 and TRBJ2-2, with 8 positions matching TRBD1. Germline V lookup: CDR1 SNHLY, CDR2 FYNNEI. J gave up 6 bases and V 1 base, and 1 base lay outside the gene matches. CDR3 length: 14 residues. CDR3 sequence: CASSEGQGPGELFF. The CDR3 bases are TGTGCCAGCAGTGAAGGACAGGGGCCCGGGGAGCTGTTTTTT.

The gene calls are TRBV20-1 and TRBJ2-5, with no clear D. Deletions cut 5 bases from V and 5 bases from J, with 12 bases between. The CDR3 loop spans 12 amino acids. Germline CDR1 is DFQATT and CDR2 is SNEGSKA (reference sequence). The CDR3 reads CSAPRGEETQYF. CDR3 DNA: TGCAGTGCTCCTCGTGGAGAGGAGACCCAGTACTTC.

In its sample, this clonotype was seen a few times. V usage is TRBV5-1 and J usage is TRBJ2-7, with D possibly matching TRBD1 (6 bases). V lost 4 bases to trimming and J lost 2 bases, with 13 bases between them. The CDR3 is 14 residues long. CDR1 is SGHRS and CDR2 is YFSETQ in the germline V gene. CDR3 sequence reads: CASSRGQSPYEQYF. CDR3 nucleotides: TGCGCCAGCAGCCGCGGACAGTCACCCTACGAGCAGTACTTC.

In its sample, this clonotype was seen a few times. The gene calls are TRBV4-1 and TRBJ1-1; the D is unclear. The CDR3 runs 17 residues. V gave up 0 bases and J gave up 0 bases, with 14 bases separating them. The germline CDR1 and CDR2 sequences are MGHRA and YSYEKL. CDR3 sequence reads: CASSQEEWRGVNTEAFF. The DNA for the CDR3 is TGCGCCAGCAGCCAAGAAGAGTGGCGAGGTGTGAACACTGAAGCTTTCTTT.

The rearrangement links TRBV19 to TRBJ2-1; D is unclear. In germline, CDR1 is LNHDA, CDR2 SQIVND (reference sequence). The CDR3 has 14 amino acids. Trimming stripped 5 bases from V and 10 bases from J, with 18 bases between. CDR3 nucleotide sequence: TGTGCCAGTAGTTTCTCGACCCCTCTCGGGGAGCAGTTCTTC. Its translation is CASSFSTPLGEQFF.

Here the CDR3 DNA reads TGTGCCAGCAGTTCCACCGGGACAGGGAACTACGAGCAGTACGTC. It is translated as CASSSTGTGNYEQYV. This chain links TRBV6-2 or TRBV6-3 with TRBJ2-7; 9 positions agree with TRBD1. V lost 4 bases and J lost 3; bases outside the gene matches: 7. CDR1 and CDR2 from the germline V gene are MNHEY and SVGEGT. There are 15 residues in the CDR3.

The DNA for the CDR3 is TGTGCCAGCAGCCGAGGATATCTGGATACAGGGGGCGATGGCTACACCTTC. Encoded protein: CASSRGYLDTGGDGYTF. V usage is TRBV3-1 and J usage is TRBJ1-2, with 9 bases fitting TRBD1. Per the germline V gene, CDR1 is LGHDT and CDR2 is YNNKEL (reference sequence). There are 17 residues in the CDR3. After removal of 4 bases from V and 6 bases from J, the junction contained 15 bases not matched to a gene.

This clonotype was seen ten or more times. This chain uses TRBV6-2 or TRBV6-3 with TRBJ1-4; no clear D gene. The CDR3 loop spans 12 amino acids. The V gene's germline CDR1 is MNHEY and CDR2 SVGEGT. V lost 5 bases and J 7 bases, leaving 8 bases between the germline ends. CDR3 coding DNA: TGTGCCAGCAGTCGAGTACCTGAAAAACTGTTTTTT. It encodes CASSRVPEKLFF.

This chain links TRBV9 with TRBJ1-1; D remains unclear. The ends were cut back, 4 bases at V and 4 bases at J, with 20 bases in the middle. The CDR3 has 16 amino acids. Germline V gene sequence: CDR1 SGDLS, CDR2 YYNGEE. In DNA, the CDR3 is TGTGCCAGCAGCCCGAGGGTATTGGCAGCGAGCACTGAAGCTTTCTTT. It codes for CASSPRVLAASTEAFF. The complete variable domain, with remaining parts taken from reference TRBV9 and TRBJ1-1, reads DSGVTQTPKHLITATGQRVTLRCSPRSGDLSVYWYQQSLDQGLQFLIQYYNGEERAKGNILERFSAQQFPDLHSELNLSSLELGDSALYFCASSPRVLAASTEAFFGQGTRLTVV.

There are a few counts of this clonotype. The chain recombines TRBV15 with TRBJ2-1, with TRBD1 as a possible D gene (6 bases). The CDR3 extends over 15 amino acids. The V gene lost 1 base and the J gene lost 4 bases, with 11 bases spanning the gap. Germline lookup yields CDR1 LNHNV and CDR2 YYDKDF (reference sequence). CDR3 region: CATSRAGTLYNEQFF. As DNA, the CDR3 is TGTGCCACCAGCAGAGCCGGGACATTGTACAATGAGCAGTTCTTC. The whole variable domain, filled in from reference TRBV15 and TRBJ2-1, reads DAMVIQNPRYQVTQFGKPVTLSCSQTLNHNVMYWYQQKSSQAPKLLFHYYDKDFNNEADTPDNFQSRRPNTSFCFLDIRSPGLGDTAMYLCATSRAGTLYNEQFFGPGTRLTVL.